A single sample is the source of the 10 T cell receptor beta chains below, sequenced in a study of vaccination effects on CD4 cells after COVID-19. Clones were read by immunoSEQ multiplex PCR, and TCRdb kept only the in-frame ones, dropping some. This table has roughly 70,000 clones, approximately 76% appearing once. Viral peptide pool expansion of antigen-specific CD4+ T cells preceded sequencing in the ViraFEST assay. Culture lasted 10 days before CD4+ T cell isolation. Participants completed two doses of the BNT162b2 or mRNA-1273 vaccine. Their target antigens are unknown. The sample was CD4+ T cells from PBMCs cultured with HCoV-OC43 spike peptides, taken after COVID-19 vaccination. Subset in this sample: HCoV-OC43 spike overlapping peptide pool stimulation. The receptor set was obtained from a human donor who received a COVID-19 vaccine.

V gene TRBV19 combines with J gene TRBJ2-1, with TRBD2 matching over 8 bases. Per the germline V gene, CDR1 is LNHDA and CDR2 is SQIVND (reference sequence). The CDR3 contains 15 residues. The V and J ends lost 6 bases and 3 bases, in that order; junction bases with no gene match: 7. The CDR3 DNA follows: TGTGCCAGTAGCCTGGGGCGGGGGGTCTACAATGAGCAGTTCTTC. Its translation: CASSLGRGVYNEQFF.

The chain is built from TRBV18 and TRBJ2-3, with 9 positions matching TRBD2. With V trimmed by 3 bases and J by 0 bases, 4 bases remained unmatched. CDR3 length: 16 residues. Germline CDR1 is KGHSH and CDR2 is LQKENI. The CDR3 here is CASSPLGLASTDTQYF. In DNA, the CDR3 is TGTGCCAGCTCACCCTTAGGACTAGCGAGCACAGATACGCAGTATTTT.

This clone has just one count. The chain is built from TRBV5-5 and TRBJ2-5, with D unresolved. Trimming shortened V by 4 bases and J by 4 bases, and 23 bases separated the two germline ends. In germline, CDR1 is SGHKS, CDR2 YYEKEE (reference sequence). The CDR3 runs 17 residues. Here the CDR3 reads CASSIVAGVRTGETQYF. Here the CDR3 DNA reads TGTGCCAGCAGCATTGTTGCCGGAGTCCGAACCGGAGAGACCCAGTACTTC.

This clone has a handful of counts. This chain joins TRBV10-1 and TRBJ1-1; possibly TRBD1 for D (6 bases). Per the germline V gene, CDR1 is WNHNN and CDR2 is SYGVQD (reference sequence). V was pared by 6 bases and J by 1 base, with 12 bases between. This CDR3 is 14 amino acids long. CDR3 sequence: CASRETGTNTEAFF. In DNA form, the CDR3 reads TGCGCCAGCAGGGAAACAGGGACGAACACTGAAGCTTTCTTT.

Only a few counts were recorded for this clone. V usage is TRBV9 and J usage is TRBJ1-6; D remains unclear. V was trimmed by 5 bases and J by 9 bases, leaving 15 bases between them. The CDR3 covers 14 residues. Germline values: CDR1 SGDLS, CDR2 YYNGEE. The CDR3 nucleotides are TGTGCCAGCAGTCTAAAAACGGGAACTTCACCCCTCCACTTT. This sequence encodes CASSLKTGTSPLHF.

The chain is built from TRBV11-2 and TRBJ2-3, with unresolved D. Germline-derived CDR1 and CDR2 are SGHAT and FQNNGV. This CDR3 spans 14 amino acids. With 2 bases removed from V and 2 bases from J, the gap between germline ends came to 8 bases. This CDR3 is CASSLLPNTDTQYF. The CDR3 nucleotides are TGTGCCAGCAGCTTACTCCCGAACACAGATACGCAGTATTTT.

The chain is built from TRBV5-1 and TRBJ2-5, with 9 bases aligning to TRBD1. The CDR3 totals 14 residues. V dropped 3 bases and J dropped 1; count of bases not matched to a gene: 1. Germline V lookup: CDR1 SGHRS, CDR2 YFSETQ. CDR3 bases: TGCGCCAGCAGCTCGACAGGGGGCCAAGAGACCCAGTACTTC. This encodes CASSSTGGQETQYF. Full variable domain (rest looked up from reference TRBV5-1 and TRBJ2-5): KAGVTQTPRYLIKTRGQQVTLSCSPISGHRSVSWYQQTPGQGLQFLFEYFSETQRNKGNFPGRFSGRQFSNSRSEMNVSTLELGDSALYLCASSSTGGQETQYFGPGTRLLVL.

The chain carries TRBV19 and TRBJ1-5; D is unresolved. Germline V lookup: CDR1 LNHDA, CDR2 SQIVND (reference sequence). V lost 5 bases and J 6 bases, leaving 11 bases between the germline ends. The CDR3 is 13 residues long. The CDR3 sequence: CASSPRTAQPQHF. The CDR3 nucleotides are TGTGCCAGTAGTCCTCGGACCGCTCAGCCCCAGCATTTT.

This chain uses TRBV5-8 with TRBJ2-7; 9 nucleotides line up with TRBD1. V lost 5 bases and J lost 7; bases outside the gene matches: 10. CDR3 length: 14 residues. The germline V gene has CDR1 SGHTS and CDR2 YDEGEE. This chain's CDR3 is CASSFLRDRVEQYV. Written as DNA, the CDR3 is TGTGCCAGCAGTTTCCTCAGGGACAGGGTAGAGCAGTACGTC.

The rearrangement uses TRBV18 and TRBJ2-5; D gene ambiguous. Trimming removed 3 bases from V and 2 bases from J, with 19 bases in between. Per the germline V gene, CDR1 is KGHSH and CDR2 is LQKENI. The CDR3 contains 17 residues. The CDR3 region is CASSPKRAELKQETQYF. The CDR3 DNA reads TGTGCCAGCTCACCCAAACGGGCAGAGCTGAAACAAGAGACCCAGTACTTC.